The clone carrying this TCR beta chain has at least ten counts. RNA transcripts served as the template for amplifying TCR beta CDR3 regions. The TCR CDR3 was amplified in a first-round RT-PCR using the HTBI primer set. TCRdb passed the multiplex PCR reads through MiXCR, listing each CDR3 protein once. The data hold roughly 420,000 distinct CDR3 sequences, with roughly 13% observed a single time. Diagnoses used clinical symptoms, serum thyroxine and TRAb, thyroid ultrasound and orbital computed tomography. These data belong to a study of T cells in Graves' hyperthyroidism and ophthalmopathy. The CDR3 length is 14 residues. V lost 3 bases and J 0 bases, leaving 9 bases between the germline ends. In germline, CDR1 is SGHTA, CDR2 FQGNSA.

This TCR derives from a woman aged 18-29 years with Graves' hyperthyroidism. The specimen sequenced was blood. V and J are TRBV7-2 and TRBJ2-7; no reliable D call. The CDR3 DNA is TGTGCCAGCAGCTTTCAGCCTAGCTCCTACGAGCAGTACTTC. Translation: CASSFQPSSYEQYF.